This T cell receptor (beta chain) was captured in a study of molecular identifiers for immune sequencing clone quantification (dated by TCRdb to 2016 to 2019). For the wider study: For a replicate experiment, RNA from roughly 20,000 or 100,000 naive CD8 T cells was divided into five aliquots, and four of the five aliquots were sequenced. This methods study benchmarked molecular-identifier clustering-based TCR repertoire sequencing (MIDCIRS) and TCR RNA copy counting, using CD8 T cells to do so.

This clonotype was seen many times. This clone's antigen is unknown. No per-base quality is available; no much larger clone lies one base away. The library came from PCR. Sequencing used a NextSeq 500. Bulk TCR libraries were generated as previously described, with the TCR primers listed in Table S5 used. The Qiagen AllPrep DNA/RNA kit was used to purify total RNA. Before any analysis, reads coming from multiple sequencing runs of the same library were combined into one pool. On the authors' methods: Only reads with exact TCR constant sequence were kept, trimmed to 150 nt, and grouped by their 12-nt molecular barcodes. Within each barcode group, reads were sub-clustered at a 15% Levenshtein threshold, and quality-weighted consensus sequences were built per RNA molecule. Non-functional sequences were discarded, and so were lower-count sequences lying one edit away from another sequence. Based on fitting two negative binomial distributions, any barcode sub-cluster with under 20% of the maximum read count was discarded. TCRdb handled the public reads itself, with Q25 trimming in fastp and clone calling in MiXCR, and kept productive beta chains. Each CDR3 protein appears once, grouped with its most common genes and DNA. The V and J calls were determined by TCRdb, not by the authors. The sample table shows about half a million distinct CDR3 sequences, and less than 30% are seen once. About 0.75% of the sample rests with the top ten.

Libraries of naive CD8 T cells were built from approximately 20,000 to 1,000,000 sorted cells, with 10%, 30% or 50% of the purified RNA used. Naive CD8 T cells, defined as CD8+CD4-CCR7+CD45RA+, were FACS-sorted into RLT Plus buffer on a BD FACSAria II. To test detection sensitivity, Jurkat RNA equal to ten TCR copies was added to samples of about 19,000-1,100,000 naive CD8 T cells. Enrichment of CD8 T cells was done with RosetteSep CD8+ T Cell Enrichment Cocktail plus Ficoll-Paque, and ACK red cell lysis came afterward. The paper's findings and limits, for the study overall: Highly expanded clone sizes could be underestimated because identical TCR molecules may share a barcode. Spiked-in Jurkat TCR RNA (approximately eleven copies' worth), which is not part of the donor repertoire, was contained in the naive libraries. Spiked-in Jurkat TCR RNA equivalent to a single cell was reported to be detectable even among over 800,000 naive CD8 T cells. In CMV-specific effector cells, clones with more than 20 RNA copies accounted for over 97% of molecules, whereas in naive cells such clones accounted for under 1%. Modeling indicated approximately 3.1 TCR RNA copies recovered per cell, compared with about 10 by digital PCR, which implies a capture efficiency of about 31%. When barcode sub-clustering was left out, chimeric consensus sequences inflated TCR diversity, with chimeras reaching as high as 47%.

The sample comprised naive CD8+ T cells from blood, with Jurkat cell RNA spiked in. The sample's cell subset or site label, in plain terms: FACS-sorted CD8+CD4-CCR7+CD45RA+ naive T cells. This clonotype was obtained from a human donor in good health. Some libraries in this study had Jurkat cell RNA spiked in.

The DNA is as follows: TGTGCCAGCACTGGATGGGTTGGGGAGCTGTTTTTT. It is translated as CASTGWVGELFF. This receptor chain uses TRBV7-9 and TRBJ2-2; no confident D gene assignment can be made. Trimming at the junction amounts to 7 bases on V and 8 bases on J, and the germline ends lie 11 bases apart. Looking up the germline V gene (reference sequence) yields CDR1 SEHNR and CDR2 FQNEAQ. The CDR3, from cysteine to phenylalanine, totals 12 residues. Only the CDR3 DNA stays, 36 bases, in frame from base 1.